Presented here are 6 T cell receptor beta chains from one specimen sequenced in a study of regulatory T cells in long-lasting Graves disease. Relying on iRepertoire HTBI primers and Arm-PCR of CDR3 regions, the team built TCR beta libraries. Via MiXCR, TCRdb re-called the multiplex PCR reads, giving one row per CDR3 protein. The repertoire holds around 250,000 distinct CDR3 sequences, around 20% seen once, with approximately 15% in the top ten. Time point in this sample: newly diagnosed GD, antithyroid drugs for less than 3 months. PBMCs provided the RNA from which the TCR library was made. Sample: peripheral blood mononuclear cells (PBMCs), taken at new diagnosis, from a patient treated with antithyroid drugs. The source is a female donor with Graves disease.

The chain combines TRBV20-1 with TRBJ1-1; 7 nucleotides agree with TRBD1. Germline V gene sequence: CDR1 DFQATT, CDR2 SNEGSKA (reference sequence). The CDR3 sequence is 13 residues long. Trimming at V came to 5 bases and at J to 0 bases, leaving 3 bases not matched to a gene. Here the CDR3 DNA reads TGCAGTGCTTCAGGACAGGTGAACACTGAAGCTTTCTTT. Translating gives CSASGQVNTEAFF.

Many counts were recorded for this clonotype. This rearrangement joins TRBV11-2 to TRBJ2-2; the D gene is possibly TRBD1 (5 bases). Germline V gives CDR1 SGHAT, CDR2 FQNNGV. V was shortened by 4 bases and J by 3 bases, with 12 bases between the two germline ends. The CDR3 is made up of 15 amino acids. The CDR3 sequence: CASSYLTADTGELFF. CDR3 in DNA: TGTGCCAGCAGCTATTTGACAGCCGACACCGGGGAGCTGTTTTTT.

A remark on this clonotype: This may stem from a read error, because a much larger clone lies one nucleotide away. The gene calls are TRBV7-2 and TRBJ2-7; 9 bases map to TRBD2. Germline assignment: CDR1 SGHTA and CDR2 FQGNSA. Trimming cost V 5 bases and J 5 bases; bases outside gene matches: 7. The CDR3 contains 14 residues. CDR3 in DNA: TGTGCCAGCAGCGAGTCCGGGACTAGCCACGAGCAGTACTTC. Residues: CASSESGTSHEQYF.

This clonotype was seen at least ten times. The chain carries TRBV19 and TRBJ1-2; D possibly corresponds to TRBD1 (5 bases). CDR3 length equals 15 residues. Germline V CDR1 and CDR2: LNHDA, SQIVND (reference sequence). Trimming cost V 5 bases and J 3 bases, with 16 bases left between them. The chain's CDR3 is CASSASPRGDYGYTF. CDR3 nucleotides: TGTGCCAGTAGTGCGAGCCCGAGGGGTGACTATGGCTACACCTTC. The full variable domain, its missing parts supplied by reference TRBV19 and TRBJ1-2, is DGGITQSPKYLFRKEGQNVTLSCEQNLNHDAMYWYRQDPGQGLRLIYYSQIVNDFQKGDIAEGYSVSREKKESFPLTVTSAQKNPTAFYLCASSASPRGDYGYTFGSGTRLTVV.

This clonotype occurred many times. The rearrangement uses TRBV5-1 and TRBJ1-1; TRBD1 matches 8 bases. Germline CDR1 is SGHRS and CDR2 is YFSETQ. The CDR3 sequence is 14 residues long. With 4 bases clipped from V and 3 bases from J, the junction kept 5 bases outside the gene matches. The DNA of the CDR3 is TGCGCCAGCAGCCCTGGACAGGGCTACACTGAAGCTTTCTTT. Encoded protein: CASSPGQGYTEAFF.

The CDR3 region has the DNA TGCAGCGTTCAAGGGGAACAGTCCCCAGATACGCAGTATTTT. Its translation: CSVQGEQSPDTQYF. The chain employs TRBV29-1 and TRBJ2-3; D possibly corresponds to TRBD1 (5 bases). Trimming shortened V by 5 bases and J by 4 bases, and 16 bases separated the two germline ends. Germline V gives CDR1 SQVTM, CDR2 ANQGSEA. This CDR3 spans 14 amino acids.